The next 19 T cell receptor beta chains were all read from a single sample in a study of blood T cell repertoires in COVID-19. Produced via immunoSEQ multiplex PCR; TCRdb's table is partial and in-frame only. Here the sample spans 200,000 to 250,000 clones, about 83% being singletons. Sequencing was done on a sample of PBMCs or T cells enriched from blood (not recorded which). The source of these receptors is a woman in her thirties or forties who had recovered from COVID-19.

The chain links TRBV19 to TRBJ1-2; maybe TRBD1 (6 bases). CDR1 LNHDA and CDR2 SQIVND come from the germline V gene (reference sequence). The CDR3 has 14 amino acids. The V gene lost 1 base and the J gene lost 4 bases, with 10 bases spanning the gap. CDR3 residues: CASSIAGTPYGYTF. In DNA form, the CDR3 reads TGTGCCAGTAGTATAGCCGGGACACCCTATGGCTACACCTTC.

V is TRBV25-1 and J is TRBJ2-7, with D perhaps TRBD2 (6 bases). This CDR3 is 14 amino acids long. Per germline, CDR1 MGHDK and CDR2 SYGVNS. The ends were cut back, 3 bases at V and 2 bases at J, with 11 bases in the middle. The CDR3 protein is CASSDLGGPYEQYF. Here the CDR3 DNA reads TGTGCCAGCAGTGACCTTGGAGGGCCCTACGAGCAGTACTTC.

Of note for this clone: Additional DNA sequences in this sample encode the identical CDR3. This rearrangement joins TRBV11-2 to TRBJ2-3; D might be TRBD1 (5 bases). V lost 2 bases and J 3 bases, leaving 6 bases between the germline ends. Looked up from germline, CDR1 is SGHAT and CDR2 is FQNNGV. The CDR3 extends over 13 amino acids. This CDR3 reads CASSLQGTDTQYF. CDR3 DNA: TGTGCCAGCAGCTTACAGGGAACAGATACGCAGTATTTT.

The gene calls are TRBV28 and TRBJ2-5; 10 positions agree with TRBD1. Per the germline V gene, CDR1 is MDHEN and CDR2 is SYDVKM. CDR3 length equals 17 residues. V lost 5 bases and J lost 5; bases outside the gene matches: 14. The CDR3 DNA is TGTGCCAGCAGTCCAACTTCGGGACAGGGGTTTAGTGAGACCCAGTACTTC. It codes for CASSPTSGQGFSETQYF.

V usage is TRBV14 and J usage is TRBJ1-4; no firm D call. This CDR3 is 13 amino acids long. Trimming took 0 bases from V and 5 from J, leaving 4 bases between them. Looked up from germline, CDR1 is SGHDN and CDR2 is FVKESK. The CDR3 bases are TGTGCCAGCAGCCAAGACCTGAATGAAAAACTGTTTTTT. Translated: CASSQDLNEKLFF.

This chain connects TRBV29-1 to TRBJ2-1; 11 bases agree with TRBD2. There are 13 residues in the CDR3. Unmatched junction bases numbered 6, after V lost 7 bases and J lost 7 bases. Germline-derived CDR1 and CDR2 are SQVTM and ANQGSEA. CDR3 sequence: CSGSGRAGNEQFF. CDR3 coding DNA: TGCAGCGGTAGCGGGAGGGCAGGGAATGAGCAGTTCTTC.

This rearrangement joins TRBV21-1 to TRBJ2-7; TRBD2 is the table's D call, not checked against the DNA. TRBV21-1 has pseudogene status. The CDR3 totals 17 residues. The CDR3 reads CASSKGLVVAALYEQYF. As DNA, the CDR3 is TGTGCCAGCAGCAAAGGTCTTGTGGTAGCGGCCCTTTACGAGCAGTACTTC.

The CDR3 spells CAETRGQGARNEQFF. CDR3 nucleotides: TGTGCCGAAACGAGGGGGCAGGGGGCGCGCAATGAGCAGTTCTTC. V gene TRBV30 combines with J gene TRBJ2-1; the match to TRBD1 covers 8 bases. The junction had 15 bases not matched to a gene; V was cut back by 8 bases and J by 6 bases. This CDR3 region has 15 residues. CDR1 is GTSNPN and CDR2 is SVGIG in the germline V gene (reference sequence).

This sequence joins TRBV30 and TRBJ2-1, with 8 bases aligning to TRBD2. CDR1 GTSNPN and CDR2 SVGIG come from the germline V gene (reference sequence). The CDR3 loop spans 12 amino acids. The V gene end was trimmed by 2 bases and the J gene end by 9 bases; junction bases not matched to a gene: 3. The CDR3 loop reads CAWSRREGEQFF. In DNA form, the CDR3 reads TGTGCCTGGAGTCGCCGGGAGGGTGAGCAGTTCTTC.

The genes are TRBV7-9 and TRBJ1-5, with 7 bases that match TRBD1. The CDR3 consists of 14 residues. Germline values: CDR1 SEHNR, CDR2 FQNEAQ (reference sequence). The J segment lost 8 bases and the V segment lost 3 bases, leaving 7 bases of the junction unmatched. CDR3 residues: CASSFDREKEPQHF. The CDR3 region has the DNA TGTGCCAGCAGCTTTGACAGGGAAAAGGAGCCCCAGCATTTT. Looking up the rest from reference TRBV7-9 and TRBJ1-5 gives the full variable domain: DTGVSQNPRHKITKRGQNVTFRCDPISEHNRLYWYRQTLGQGPEFLTYFQNEAQLEKSRLLSDRFSAERPKGSFSTLEIQRTEQGDSAMYLCASSFDREKEPQHFGDGTRLSIL.

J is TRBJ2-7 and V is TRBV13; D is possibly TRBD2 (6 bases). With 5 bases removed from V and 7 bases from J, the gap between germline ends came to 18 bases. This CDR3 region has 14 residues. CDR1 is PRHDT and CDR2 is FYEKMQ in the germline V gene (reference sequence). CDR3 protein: CASSIVGLRGEQYF. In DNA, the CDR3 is TGTGCCAGCAGCATAGTTGGGTTACGGGGGGAGCAGTACTTC.

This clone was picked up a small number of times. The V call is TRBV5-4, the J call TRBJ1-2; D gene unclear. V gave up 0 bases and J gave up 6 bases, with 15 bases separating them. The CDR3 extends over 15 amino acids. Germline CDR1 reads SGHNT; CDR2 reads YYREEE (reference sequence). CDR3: CASSLEFTARDGYTF. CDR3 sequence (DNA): TGTGCCAGCAGCTTGGAGTTTACGGCGCGGGATGGCTACACCTTC.

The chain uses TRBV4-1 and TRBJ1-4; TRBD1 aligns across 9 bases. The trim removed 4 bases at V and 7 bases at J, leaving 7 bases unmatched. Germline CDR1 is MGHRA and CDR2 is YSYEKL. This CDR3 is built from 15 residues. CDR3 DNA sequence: TGCGCCAGCAGCCTGTCCGGGACAGGGACTGAAAAACTGTTTTTT. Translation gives CASSLSGTGTEKLFF.

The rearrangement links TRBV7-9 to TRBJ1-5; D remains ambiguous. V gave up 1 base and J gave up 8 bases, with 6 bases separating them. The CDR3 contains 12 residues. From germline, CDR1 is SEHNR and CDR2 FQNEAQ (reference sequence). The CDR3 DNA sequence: TGTGCCAGCAGCTTAGAACGCGAGCCCCAGCATTTT. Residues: CASSLEREPQHF.

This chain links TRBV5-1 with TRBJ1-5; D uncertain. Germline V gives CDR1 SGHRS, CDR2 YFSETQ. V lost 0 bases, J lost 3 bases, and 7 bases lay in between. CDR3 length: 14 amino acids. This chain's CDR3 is CASSLDGTNQPQHF. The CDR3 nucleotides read TGCGCCAGCAGCTTGGACGGTACCAATCAGCCCCAGCATTTT.

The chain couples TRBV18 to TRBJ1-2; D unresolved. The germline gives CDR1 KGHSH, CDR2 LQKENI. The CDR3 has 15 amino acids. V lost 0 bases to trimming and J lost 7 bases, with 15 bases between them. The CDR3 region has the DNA TGTGCCAGCTCACCACCGCGAACGGGAGGTAGTGGCTACACCTTC. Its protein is CASSPPRTGGSGYTF. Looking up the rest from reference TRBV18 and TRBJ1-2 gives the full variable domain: NAGVMQNPRHLVRRRGQEARLRCSPMKGHSHVYWYRQLPEEGLKFMVYLQKENIIDESGMPKERFSAEFPKEGPSILRIQQVVRGDSAAYFCASSPPRTGGSGYTFGSGTRLTVV.

The CDR3 DNA sequence: TGTGCTAGTGGTTTGGAGTACTCGGGACTAGCGGGAGTGGGTGAGCAGTTCTTC. Protein product: CASGLEYSGLAGVGEQFF. The V gene is TRBV12-5, the J gene TRBJ2-1, with 14 bases aligning to TRBD2. Germline V gene lookup returns CDR1 LGHNT and CDR2 FRNRAP. V shed 1 base, J shed 9 bases, and the junction held 11 bases outside the gene matches. The CDR3 contains 18 residues.

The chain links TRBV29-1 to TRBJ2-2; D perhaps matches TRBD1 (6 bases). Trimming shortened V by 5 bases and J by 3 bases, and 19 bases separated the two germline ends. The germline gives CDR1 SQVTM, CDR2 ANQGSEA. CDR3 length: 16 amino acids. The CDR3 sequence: CSVTGQGHRDTGELFF. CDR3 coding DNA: TGCAGCGTTACGGGCCAGGGACACAGAGACACCGGGGAGCTGTTTTTT.

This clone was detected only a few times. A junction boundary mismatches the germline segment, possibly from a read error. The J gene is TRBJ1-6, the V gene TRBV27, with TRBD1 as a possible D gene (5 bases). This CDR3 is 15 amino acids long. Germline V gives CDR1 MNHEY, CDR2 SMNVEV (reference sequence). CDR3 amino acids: CATSSRRQGFTPLHF. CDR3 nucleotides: TGTGCCACCAGTTCCCGTCGCCAGGGCTTCACACCCCTCCACTTT.